The present T cell receptor beta chain was sequenced within a study of cytomegalovirus exposure and HLA in healthy donors. Germline V gene data show CDR1 as ENHRY and CDR2 as SYGVKD. V was pared by 4 bases and J by 2 bases, with 0 bases of the junction left unmatched. The CDR3 totals 14 residues. Regarding this clone: The antigen remains unidentified.

Study results and limitations: Rarity marked most TCR sequences, yet some public TCRs occurred in many donors. The tendency of first-cohort TCR clusters to co-occur in the 120 or so validation repertoires was the finding of a later analysis. Under in vitro conditions, a few CMV-associated chains were confirmed as specific for CMV antigens.

Only in-frame clones appear in the TCRdb table, and some are missing; sequencing was by immunoSEQ multiplex PCR. The profile shows approximately 150,000 clones, less than 90% of them singletons. The origin of this receptor is a man aged 30 to 45 in good health and CMV-seropositive. The rearrangement links TRBV10-3 to TRBJ1-2; 11 bases fit TRBD1. The specimen sequenced was PBMCs. The CDR3 region is CAISGDRGNYGYTF. The CDR3 region has the DNA TGTGCCATCAGTGGGGACAGGGGGAACTATGGCTACACCTTC.